These 20 T cell receptor beta chains were all obtained from the same sample, sequenced in a study of blood T cell repertoires in COVID-19. Sequenced by immunoSEQ multiplex PCR; TCRdb stores in-frame clones only, minus some. Among over 250,000 clones, 80% to 90% were seen once, and the ten largest hold approximately 11%. Specimen: peripheral blood. The receptors come from a woman aged 70 to 79 with acute or convalescent COVID-19.

J is TRBJ2-3 and V is TRBV5-1, with 10 bases lining up with TRBD1. CDR1 is SGHRS and CDR2 is YFSETQ in the germline V gene. J was trimmed by 4 bases and V by 4 bases; bases with no gene match: 9. The CDR3 is made up of 16 amino acids. For the CDR3, the DNA is TGCGCCAGCAGCCTAGGACAGGGGGGGCCAGCAGATACGCAGTATTTT. This encodes CASSLGQGGPADTQYF.

V usage is TRBV21-1 and J usage is TRBJ2-3; the table's D call, TRBD2, was not checked against the DNA. TRBV21-1 constitutes a pseudogene. CDR3 length equals 18 residues. CDR3 sequence: CASLPRGLAGSWTDTQYF. In nucleotides, the CDR3 is TGTGCCAGCCTACCCCGGGGGCTAGCGGGGTCTTGGACAGATACGCAGTATTTT.

This chain joins TRBV21-1 and TRBJ2-6; TRBD1, the table's D call, was not compared with the DNA. TRBV21-1 is classified as a pseudogene. This CDR3 contains 17 residues. In DNA form, the CDR3 reads TGTGCCAGCAGGTGGCCGGCAGGGGGCTCTGGGGCCAACGTCCTGACTTTC. Translation: CASRWPAGGSGANVLTF.

This chain joins TRBV5-4 and TRBJ2-5; no reliable D call. V gave up 3 bases and J gave up 4 bases, with 10 bases separating them. There are 13 residues in the CDR3. Germline V gene data show CDR1 as SGHNT and CDR2 as YYREEE (reference sequence). The CDR3 spells CASSSQSGETQYF. The CDR3 region has the DNA TGTGCCAGCAGCTCACAGTCTGGAGAGACCCAGTACTTC.

The genes are TRBV10-1 and TRBJ1-1; TRBD1 might be the D (6 bases). The ends were cut back, 6 bases at V and 4 bases at J, with 12 bases in the middle. The CDR3 is made up of 13 amino acids. Germline assignment: CDR1 WNHNN and CDR2 SYGVQD (reference sequence). This CDR3 is CASSYKTGTEAFF. The CDR3 coding sequence is TGCGCCAGCAGCTATAAGACAGGCACTGAAGCTTTCTTT.

This sequence joins TRBV18 and TRBJ2-1; no definite D call. The CDR3 has 16 amino acids. Germline CDR1 is KGHSH and CDR2 is LQKENI. V lost 0 bases, J lost 6 bases, and 15 bases lay in between. CDR3 DNA sequence: TGTGCCAGCTCACCACCGCGTCGTGAAGTCCTCAATGAGCAGTTCTTC. Translating gives CASSPPRREVLNEQFF.

This clone was found many times. The chain couples TRBV30 to TRBJ1-1; TRBD1 might be the D (6 bases). The CDR3 covers 13 residues. The germline V gene encodes CDR1 GTSNPN and CDR2 SVGIG (reference sequence). V was trimmed by 2 bases and J by 7 bases, leaving 14 bases between them. The CDR3 region has the DNA TGTGCCTGGAGTTCGGACAGAGGGAGTGAAGCTTTCTTT. This translates into CAWSSDRGSEAFF.

This chain connects TRBV6-5 to TRBJ1-1; 7 bases are shared with TRBD1. Germline CDR1 and CDR2: MNHEY and SVGAGI. V trimming: 2 bases; J trimming: 1 base; junction bases outside the gene matches: 1. This CDR3 spans 14 amino acids. The CDR3 region is CASSYRQGNTEAFF. CDR3 bases: TGTGCCAGCAGTTACAGACAGGGGAACACTGAAGCTTTCTTT.

Turning to this clone: Within the sample, other DNA sequences also encode this same CDR3. The V gene is TRBV5-1, the J gene TRBJ2-1, with 8 bases fitting TRBD2. With 3 bases clipped from V and 0 bases from J, the junction kept 5 bases outside the gene matches. In germline, CDR1 is SGHRS, CDR2 YFSETQ. The CDR3 is 16 residues long. Here the CDR3 DNA reads TGCGCCAGCAGCTCGGGACTAGGGGGCTCCTACAATGAGCAGTTCTTC. This translates into CASSSGLGGSYNEQFF.

This sequence joins TRBV30 and TRBJ1-1; 8 nucleotides line up with TRBD1. CDR1 and CDR2 (germline): GTSNPN, SVGIG (reference sequence). Losses at the gene ends were 3 bases for V and 7 bases for J; bases not matched to a gene: 4. The CDR3 totals 12 residues. The CDR3 protein is CAWRPGTGEAFF. In nucleotides, the CDR3 is TGTGCCTGGAGGCCCGGGACAGGTGAAGCTTTCTTT.

The chain is built from TRBV5-6 and TRBJ1-2; TRBD1 is a possible D gene (6 bases). CDR3 size: 12 residues. CDR1 SGHDT and CDR2 YYEEEE come from the germline V gene. V shed 4 bases and J shed 8 bases, with 12 bases lying between them. CDR3 DNA: TGTGCCAGCAGCGACCGACAGGTCGGCTACACCTTC. Encoded protein: CASSDRQVGYTF.

CDR3 protein: CASSVRAGTYEQYF. CDR3 nucleotides: TGCGCCAGCAGTGTAAGGGCAGGGACCTACGAGCAGTACTTC. This chain connects TRBV10-2 to TRBJ2-7; a possible D gene is TRBD1 (5 bases). The V end was cut by 4 bases, the J end by 2 bases, with 12 bases between. Germline V gene data show CDR1 as WSHSY and CDR2 as SAAADI. This CDR3 comprises 14 residues.

The chain links TRBV5-1 to TRBJ2-7, with 10 bases identical to TRBD1. Germline CDR1 and CDR2: SGHRS and YFSETQ. The junction had 6 bases not matched to a gene; V was cut back by 4 bases and J by 2 bases. This CDR3 has 15 amino acids. CDR3 sequence (DNA): TGCGCCAGCAGCCCCGACGGGACAGGGGCCTACGAGCAGTACTTC. Protein product: CASSPDGTGAYEQYF.

This clone came up a few times. The gene calls are TRBV6-5 and TRBJ2-1; TRBD2 agrees at 10 bases. J gave up 5 bases and V 6 bases, and 7 bases lay outside the gene matches. Germline V gene sequence: CDR1 MNHEY, CDR2 SVGAGI. The CDR3 extends over 15 amino acids. The CDR3 loop is CASRPGLAANNEQFF. The CDR3 DNA reads TGTGCCAGCAGGCCAGGACTAGCGGCTAACAATGAGCAGTTCTTC.

The chain recombines TRBV2 with TRBJ2-1, with D maybe TRBD2 (6 bases). This CDR3 contains 13 residues. Trimming removed 7 bases from V and 8 bases from J, with 15 bases in between. Germline-derived CDR1 and CDR2 are SNHLY and FYNNEI. The CDR3 loop is CASKEGGAHEQFF. CDR3 DNA sequence: TGTGCCAGCAAAGAAGGCGGGGCCCATGAGCAGTTCTTC.

The chain couples TRBV20-1 to TRBJ1-5, with 7 positions matching TRBD1. CDR3 length: 14 amino acids. V lost 3 bases to trimming and J lost 6 bases; unmatched junction nucleotides: 8. Germline values: CDR1 DFQATT, CDR2 SNEGSKA (reference sequence). DNA for the CDR3: TGCAGTGCTAGTATATTAGGGGGCTCTCAGCCCCAGCATTTT. Translated: CSASILGGSQPQHF.

The V gene is TRBV4-1, the J gene TRBJ2-2; D might be TRBD1 (5 bases). CDR1 MGHRA and CDR2 YSYEKL come from the germline V gene. V lost 1 base and J 1 base, leaving 10 bases between the germline ends. The CDR3 is 16 amino acids. This CDR3 is CASSQVPGQNTGELFF. The DNA of the CDR3 is TGCGCCAGCAGCCAAGTGCCCGGACAGAACACCGGGGAGCTGTTTTTT.

The CDR3 sequence: CASSPSGGGLTSYEQYF. The CDR3 nucleotides are TGTGCCAGCAGTCCCTCCGGGGGAGGCCTAACCTCCTACGAGCAGTACTTC. J is TRBJ2-7 and V is TRBV6-6; maybe TRBD2 (6 bases). Between the trimmed V and J ends, which lost 5 bases and 0 bases, there was a span of 20 bases. The V gene's germline CDR1 is MNHNY and CDR2 SVGAGI (reference sequence). The CDR3 is 17 residues long.

The gene calls are TRBV5-1 and TRBJ1-1, with D perhaps matching TRBD1 (5 bases). Germline-derived CDR1 and CDR2 are SGHRS and YFSETQ. Trimming removed 5 bases at V and 1 base at J, with 12 bases between. The CDR3 is 14 residues long. The DNA of the CDR3 is TGCGCCAGCAGTTACAGGCCCGAGAACACTGAAGCTTTCTTT. Encoded protein: CASSYRPENTEAFF.

The chain employs TRBV5-5 and TRBJ1-1; 8 bases are shared with TRBD1. The germline CDR1 and CDR2 sequences are SGHKS and YYEKEE (reference sequence). The CDR3 sequence is 16 residues long. The V gene end was trimmed by 4 bases and the J gene end by 0 bases; junction bases not matched to a gene: 8. CDR3 loop: CASSVNRGSLNTEAFF. CDR3 coding DNA: TGTGCCAGCAGCGTCAACAGGGGGAGCCTGAACACTGAAGCTTTCTTT.